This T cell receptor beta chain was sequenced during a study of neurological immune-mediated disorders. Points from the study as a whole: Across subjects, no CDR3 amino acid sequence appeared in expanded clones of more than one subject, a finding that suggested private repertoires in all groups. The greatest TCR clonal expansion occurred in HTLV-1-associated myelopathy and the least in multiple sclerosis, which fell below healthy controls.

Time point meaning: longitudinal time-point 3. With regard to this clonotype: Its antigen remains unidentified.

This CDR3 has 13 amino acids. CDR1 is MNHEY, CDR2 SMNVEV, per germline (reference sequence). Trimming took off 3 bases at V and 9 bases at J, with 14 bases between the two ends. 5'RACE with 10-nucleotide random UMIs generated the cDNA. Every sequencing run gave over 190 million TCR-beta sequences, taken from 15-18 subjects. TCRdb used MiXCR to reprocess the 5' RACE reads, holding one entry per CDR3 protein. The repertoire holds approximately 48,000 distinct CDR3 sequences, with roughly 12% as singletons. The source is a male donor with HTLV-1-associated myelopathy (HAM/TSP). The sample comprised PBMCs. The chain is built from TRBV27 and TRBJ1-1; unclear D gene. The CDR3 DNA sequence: TGTGCCAGCAGTTTTCCCCCCGGGATGAAAGCTTTCTTT. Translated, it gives CASSFPPGMKAFF.